This T cell receptor beta chain stems from a study of T cell repertoires in cytomegalovirus infection. Study in general: Based on public TCR beta signatures, there were indications of CMV infection and of a matching HLA type. Whole-study findings and limits: In two of eight donors, the top clonotype was HLA-C-restricted CMV-specific. Using cumulative public TCR beta family frequency, the authors identified those who carried CMV together with the relevant HLA.

The germline gives CDR1 MDHEN, CDR2 SYDVKM. This CDR3 has 17 amino acids. After removal of 5 bases from V and 4 bases from J, the junction contained 11 bases not matched to a gene. TCRdb re-called the reads through MiXCR, storing one row per CDR3 protein. The sample shows hundreds of thousands of distinct CDR3 sequences, 24% of them seen only once. This clonotype showed up many times. As yet, its antigen is unknown. V gene TRBV28 combines with J gene TRBJ2-1; 10 nucleotides agree with TRBD2. This TCR derives from a human donor in good health (CMV status not recorded). Some clones in this sample may be carry-over from other donors' samples. The sequenced sample consisted of CD8+ T cells from PBMCs. Here the CDR3 reads CASSQPSGGNSYNEQFF. CDR3 coding DNA: TGTGCCAGCAGTCAGCCTAGCGGGGGAAATTCTTACAATGAGCAGTTCTTC.